The 17 T cell receptor beta chains reported below all come from one sample, sequenced in a study of T cells after yellow fever vaccination. TCRdb fed the 5' RACE reads into MiXCR, producing one record per CDR3 protein. The table includes 310,000 or so distinct CDR3 sequences, 3% to 4.5% detected once. The material sequenced was PBMCs, taken on the day of the yellow fever booster vaccination. The receptors derive from a man aged 18 to 35 who received the YFV17D yellow fever vaccine.

This clonotype was detected many times. The rearrangement joins TRBV20-1 to TRBJ2-3; 8 nucleotides line up with TRBD2. The germline gives CDR1 DFQATT, CDR2 SNEGSKA (reference sequence). Trimming cost V 5 bases and J 4 bases; bases outside gene matches: 11. This CDR3 region has 15 residues. The CDR3 is CSAQRPGGRSDTQYF. The CDR3 DNA reads TGCAGTGCTCAGAGACCGGGGGGGCGCTCAGATACGCAGTATTTT.

The sample holds many counts of this clonotype. V is TRBV7-8 and J is TRBJ2-5, with D perhaps matching TRBD1 (5 bases). This CDR3 contains 14 residues. Trimming took off 7 bases at V and 0 bases at J, with 12 bases between the two ends. Germline V gene lookup returns CDR1 SGHVS and CDR2 FQNEAQ. This chain's CDR3 is CASKLKGYQETQYF. CDR3 DNA sequence: TGTGCCAGCAAGCTTAAGGGGTACCAAGAGACCCAGTACTTC.

This clonotype was recorded a few times. The rearrangement joins TRBV4-3 to TRBJ1-5; D gene uncertain. This CDR3 spans 15 amino acids. V was clipped by 0 bases and J by 6 bases, with 12 bases between them. In germline, CDR1 is LGHNA, CDR2 YSLEER. CDR3 nucleotide sequence: TGCGCCAGCAGCCAAGATAGGGCGGGGAGTCAGCCCCAGCATTTT. Translation gives CASSQDRAGSQPQHF.

The J gene is TRBJ1-2, the V gene TRBV7-2, with D possibly being TRBD1 (6 bases). Germline CDR1 SGHTA, CDR2 FQGNSA. The length of the CDR3 is 15 residues. V was clipped by 1 base and J by 4 bases, with 13 bases between them. This chain's CDR3 is CASSLVPGVSYGYTF. CDR3 nucleotides: TGTGCCAGCAGCTTAGTCCCAGGGGTGAGCTATGGCTACACCTTC.

In this sample, this clonotype turned up a few times. In DNA, the CDR3 is TGTGCCAGCAACCAAGGGGCAGGAGACAACTATGGCTACACCTTC. This gives the protein CASNQGAGDNYGYTF. The V and J genes are TRBV28 and TRBJ1-2; weak D call: TRBD1 (5 bases). The CDR3 loop spans 15 amino acids. Trimming cost V 7 bases and J 2 bases, with 17 bases left between them. The germline V gene encodes CDR1 MDHEN and CDR2 SYDVKM.

The rearrangement uses TRBV12-3 or TRBV12-4 and TRBJ1-2; tentative D call: TRBD1 (6 bases). The CDR3 totals 13 residues. The germline V and J ends were trimmed by 6 bases and 4 bases, with 12 bases remaining between them. CDR3 sequence (DNA): TGTGCCAGCAGCTCTAGACAGGTCTATGGCTACACCTTC. Translating it yields CASSSRQVYGYTF.

The chain couples TRBV30 to TRBJ2-3, with 10 bases aligning to TRBD2. The germline CDR1 and CDR2 sequences are GTSNPN and SVGIG (reference sequence). The trim removed 0 bases at V and 13 bases at J, leaving 7 bases unmatched. CDR3 length: 13 amino acids. This CDR3 is CAWSVGSGGPEYF. The CDR3 bases are TGTGCCTGGAGTGTTGGTAGCGGGGGGCCCGAGTATTTT.

Ten or more counts support this clonotype. The V call is TRBV4-3, the J call TRBJ1-2, with 8 bases fitting TRBD1. The germline V gene encodes CDR1 LGHNA and CDR2 YSLEER. V shed 0 bases and J 4 bases; nucleotides not matched to a gene: 13. This CDR3 comprises 18 residues. The CDR3 reads CASSQEGRTGLGFYGYTF. CDR3 in DNA: TGCGCCAGCAGCCAAGAAGGTCGGACAGGGCTTGGTTTCTATGGCTACACCTTC.

The genes are TRBV12-3 or TRBV12-4 and TRBJ2-7; tentatively, D is TRBD1 or TRBD2 (5 bases each). CDR3 length: 12 residues. V lost 3 bases to trimming and J lost 5 bases, with 8 bases between them. This CDR3 is CASSFGADEQYV. The CDR3 bases are TGTGCCAGCAGTTTCGGGGCAGACGAGCAGTACGTC.

The chain is built from TRBV4-1 and TRBJ2-2, with 8 bases lining up with TRBD1. Germline-derived CDR1 and CDR2 are MGHRA and YSYEKL. Trimming removed 4 bases from V and 4 bases from J; junction bases left unmatched: 5. CDR3 length: 15 residues. For the CDR3, the DNA is TGCGCCAGCAGCCCGACAGGGGCGGGCACCGGGGAGCTGTTTTTT. This gives the protein CASSPTGAGTGELFF.

This clonotype was seen at least ten times. The J gene is TRBJ2-3, the V gene TRBV4-2; a weak D match, TRBD2 (7 bases). The CDR3 totals 17 residues. Trimming removed 0 bases from V and 2 bases from J, with 15 bases in between. CDR1 is LGHNA and CDR2 is YNFKEQ in the germline V gene. CDR3 coding DNA: TGTGCCAGCAGCCAAGAGACTTTGCGGGGGCCCACAGATACGCAGTATTTT. Protein product: CASSQETLRGPTDTQYF.

This clonotype was detected many times. This chain joins TRBV5-1 and TRBJ2-5; 7 nucleotides agree with TRBD1. This CDR3 contains 15 residues. Per the germline V gene, CDR1 is SGHRS and CDR2 is YFSETQ. V trimming: 4 bases; J trimming: 0 bases; junction bases outside the gene matches: 6. CDR3 in amino acids: CASSRRQGDQETQYF. The CDR3, as DNA: TGCGCCAGCAGCCGGAGACAGGGCGACCAAGAGACCCAGTACTTC.

In its sample, this clonotype was seen a few times. This sequence joins TRBV6-2 or TRBV6-3 and TRBJ2-7; either TRBD1 or TRBD2 may fit D (5 bases each). V dropped 4 bases and J dropped 2 bases, with 15 bases sitting between them. The germline V gene has CDR1 MNHEY and CDR2 SVGEGT. The CDR3 has 15 amino acids. The CDR3 loop is CASSFGSGTTYEQYF. The CDR3 DNA reads as TGTGCCAGCAGTTTTGGTTCAGGGACGACCTACGAGCAGTACTTC.

This clonotype was picked up many times. The chain uses TRBV20-1 and TRBJ2-3; 16 bases map to TRBD2. V gave up 5 bases and J gave up 3 bases; unmatched junction bases: 5. CDR1 is DFQATT and CDR2 is SNEGSKA in the germline V gene (reference sequence). CDR3 size: 16 residues. The CDR3 loop reads CSAGTSGGAGTDTQYF. In nucleotides, the CDR3 is TGCAGTGCTGGGACTAGCGGGGGGGCGGGGACAGATACGCAGTATTTT.

This clonotype has only a few counts. CDR3 in amino acids: CASSYGHETNYGYTF. The CDR3 DNA reads TGTGCCAGCAGTTATGGTCACGAGACTAACTATGGCTACACCTTC. V is TRBV6-5 and J is TRBJ1-2; D ambiguous. V was pared by 3 bases and J by 0 bases, with 11 bases between. Looked up from germline, CDR1 is MNHEY and CDR2 is SVGAGI. This CDR3 spans 15 amino acids.

V usage is TRBV5-1 and J usage is TRBJ2-3; 9 bases are a match to TRBD1. J lost 6 bases, V lost 0 bases, and 20 bases had no gene match. The CDR3 is 20 amino acids. The germline gives CDR1 SGHRS, CDR2 YFSETQ. The CDR3 DNA sequence: TGCGCCAGCAGCTTGGCCCACCTTTTACTGGGGACAGGGTCAATGGATACGCAGTATTTT. Amino acid sequence: CASSLAHLLLGTGSMDTQYF.

This clonotype was recorded many times. The chain couples TRBV5-1 to TRBJ1-4, with 11 bases that match TRBD1. Germline V gives CDR1 SGHRS, CDR2 YFSETQ. V shed 4 bases and J 1 base; nucleotides not matched to a gene: 3. The CDR3 has 16 residues. The CDR3 sequence is CASSDGTGGTNEKLFF. The CDR3 nucleotides read TGCGCCAGCAGCGATGGGACAGGGGGAACTAATGAAAAACTGTTTTTT.